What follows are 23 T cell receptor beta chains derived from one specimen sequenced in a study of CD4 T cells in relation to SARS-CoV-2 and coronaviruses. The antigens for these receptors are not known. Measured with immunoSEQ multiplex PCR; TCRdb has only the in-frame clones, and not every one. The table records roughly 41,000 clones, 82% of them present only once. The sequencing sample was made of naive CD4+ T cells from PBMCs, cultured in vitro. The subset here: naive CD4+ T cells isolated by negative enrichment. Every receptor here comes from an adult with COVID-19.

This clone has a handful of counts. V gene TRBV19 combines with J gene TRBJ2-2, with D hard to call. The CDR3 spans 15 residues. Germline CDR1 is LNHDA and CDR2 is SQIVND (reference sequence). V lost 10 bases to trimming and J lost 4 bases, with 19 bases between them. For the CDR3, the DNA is TGTGCCACCGCCCCCCGGAGTATCGCCACCGGGGAGCTGTTTTTT. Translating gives CATAPRSIATGELFF.

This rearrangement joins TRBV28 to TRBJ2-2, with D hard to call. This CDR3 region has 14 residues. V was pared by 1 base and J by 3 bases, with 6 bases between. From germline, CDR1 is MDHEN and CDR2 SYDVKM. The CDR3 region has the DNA TGTGCCAGCAGTTTATTCCGGCACACCGGGGAGCTGTTTTTT. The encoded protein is CASSLFRHTGELFF.

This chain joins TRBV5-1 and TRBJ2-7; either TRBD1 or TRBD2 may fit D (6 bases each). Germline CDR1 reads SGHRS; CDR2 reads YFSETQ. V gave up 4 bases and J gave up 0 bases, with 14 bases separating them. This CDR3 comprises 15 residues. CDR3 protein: CASSLGGSVSYEQYF. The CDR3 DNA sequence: TGCGCCAGCAGCCTGGGGGGCTCCGTCTCCTACGAGCAGTACTTC.

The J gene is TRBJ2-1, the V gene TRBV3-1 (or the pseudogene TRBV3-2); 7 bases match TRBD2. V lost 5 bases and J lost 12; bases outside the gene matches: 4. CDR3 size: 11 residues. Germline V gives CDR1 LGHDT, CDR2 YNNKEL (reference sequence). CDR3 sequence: CASSSAGRQFF. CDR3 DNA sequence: TGTGCCAGCAGCTCAGCGGGACGGCAGTTCTTC.

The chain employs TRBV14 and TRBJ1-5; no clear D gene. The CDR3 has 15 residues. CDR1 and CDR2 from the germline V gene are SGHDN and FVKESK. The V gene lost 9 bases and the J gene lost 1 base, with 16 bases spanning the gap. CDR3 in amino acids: CARLRPPPSNQPQHF. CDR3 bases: TGTGCCAGGCTGCGGCCCCCCCCAAGCAATCAGCCCCAGCATTTT. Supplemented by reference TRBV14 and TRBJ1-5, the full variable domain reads EAGVTQFPSHSVIEKGQTVTLRCDPISGHDNLYWYRRVMGKEIKFLLHFVKESKQDESGMPNNRFLAERTGGTYSTLKVQPAELEDSGVYFCARLRPPPSNQPQHFGDGTRLSIL.

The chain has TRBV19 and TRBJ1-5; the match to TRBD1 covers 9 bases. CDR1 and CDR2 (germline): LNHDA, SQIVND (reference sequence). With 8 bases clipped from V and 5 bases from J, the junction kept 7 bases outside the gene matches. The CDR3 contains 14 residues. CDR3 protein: CASAGTGLDQPQHF. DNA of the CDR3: TGTGCCAGTGCCGGGACAGGGCTGGATCAGCCCCAGCATTTT.

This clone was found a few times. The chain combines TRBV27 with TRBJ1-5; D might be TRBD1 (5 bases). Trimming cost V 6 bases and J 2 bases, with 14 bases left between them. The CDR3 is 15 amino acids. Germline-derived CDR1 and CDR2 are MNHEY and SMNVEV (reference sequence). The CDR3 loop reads CASSSGRGGNQPQHF. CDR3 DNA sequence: TGTGCCAGCAGCTCCGGACGGGGGGGCAATCAGCCCCAGCATTTT.

The CDR3 reads CATSEDRDAGELFF. The CDR3 DNA follows: TGTGCCACCAGTGAGGACAGGGATGCCGGGGAGCTGTTTTTT. The chain is built from TRBV24-1 and TRBJ2-2, with 8 bases lining up with TRBD1. V lost 4 bases, J lost 6 bases, and 3 bases stayed unmatched. This CDR3 has 14 residues. Per germline, CDR1 KGHDR and CDR2 SFDVKD.

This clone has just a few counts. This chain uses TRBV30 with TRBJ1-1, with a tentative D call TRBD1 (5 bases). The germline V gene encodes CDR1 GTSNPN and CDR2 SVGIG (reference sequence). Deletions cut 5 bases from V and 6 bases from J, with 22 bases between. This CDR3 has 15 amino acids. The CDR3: CAWGSGGGAEPEAFF. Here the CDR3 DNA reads TGTGCCTGGGGTTCTGGGGGGGGAGCGGAACCTGAAGCTTTCTTT.

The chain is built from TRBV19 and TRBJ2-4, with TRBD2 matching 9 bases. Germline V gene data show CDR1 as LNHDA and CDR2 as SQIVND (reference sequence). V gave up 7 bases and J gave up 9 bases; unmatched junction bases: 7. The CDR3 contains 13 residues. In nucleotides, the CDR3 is TGTGCCAGTAACGCACTAGCGGGTGGCATTCAGTACTTC. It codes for CASNALAGGIQYF.

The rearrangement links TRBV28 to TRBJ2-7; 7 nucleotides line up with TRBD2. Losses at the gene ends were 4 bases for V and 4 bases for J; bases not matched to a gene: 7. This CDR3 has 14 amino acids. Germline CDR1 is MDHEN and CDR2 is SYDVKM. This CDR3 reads CASSSAASGYEQYF. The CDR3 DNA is TGTGCCAGCAGTTCGGCGGCTAGCGGTTACGAGCAGTACTTC.

The CDR3 is CAWSGGGDTGNQPQHF. CDR3 DNA sequence: TGTGCCTGGAGCGGGGGCGGGGACACTGGCAATCAGCCCCAGCATTTT. The chain links TRBV30 to TRBJ1-5; possibly TRBD1 for D (6 bases). V lost 3 bases and J lost 2, with 17 bases in between. Germline V CDR1 and CDR2: GTSNPN, SVGIG (reference sequence). There are 16 residues in the CDR3.

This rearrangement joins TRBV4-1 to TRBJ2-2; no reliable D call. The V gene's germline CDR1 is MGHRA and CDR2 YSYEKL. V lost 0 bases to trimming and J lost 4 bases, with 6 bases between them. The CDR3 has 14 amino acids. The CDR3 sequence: CASSQDRFTGELFF. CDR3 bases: TGCGCCAGCAGCCAAGACAGGTTCACCGGGGAGCTGTTTTTT.

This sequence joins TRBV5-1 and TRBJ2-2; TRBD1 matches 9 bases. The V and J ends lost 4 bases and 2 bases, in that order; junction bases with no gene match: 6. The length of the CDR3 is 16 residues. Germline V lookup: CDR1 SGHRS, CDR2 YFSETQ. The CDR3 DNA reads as TGCGCCAGCAGCCTACGGGACAGGGACAACACCGGGGAGCTGTTTTTT. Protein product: CASSLRDRDNTGELFF.

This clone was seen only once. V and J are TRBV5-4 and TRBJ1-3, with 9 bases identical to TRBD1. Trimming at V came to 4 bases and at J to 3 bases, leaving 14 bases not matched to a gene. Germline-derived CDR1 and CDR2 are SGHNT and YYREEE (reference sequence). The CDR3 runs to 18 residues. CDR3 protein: CASSPNPGQGLNGNTIYF. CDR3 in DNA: TGTGCCAGCAGCCCAAATCCGGGACAGGGACTTAATGGAAACACCATATATTTT. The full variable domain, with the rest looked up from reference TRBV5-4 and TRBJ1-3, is ETGVTQSPTHLIKTRGQQVTLRCSSQSGHNTVSWYQQALGQGPQFIFQYYREEENGRGNFPPRFSGLQFPNYSSELNVNALELDDSALYLCASSPNPGQGLNGNTIYFGEGSWLTVV.

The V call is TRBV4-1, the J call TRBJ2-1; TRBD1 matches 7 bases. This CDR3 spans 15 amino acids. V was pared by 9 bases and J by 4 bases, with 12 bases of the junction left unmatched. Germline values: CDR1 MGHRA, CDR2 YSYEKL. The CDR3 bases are TGCGCCAGTAGAGCCCTGGGGGACAGATACAATGAGCAGTTCTTC. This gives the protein CASRALGDRYNEQFF.

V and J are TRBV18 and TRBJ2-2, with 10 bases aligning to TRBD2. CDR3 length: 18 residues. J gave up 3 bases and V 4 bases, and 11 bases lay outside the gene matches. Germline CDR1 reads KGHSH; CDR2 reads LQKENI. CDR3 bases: TGTGCCAGCTCACTTGTTGCTAGCGGGAGCCCTTACACCGGGGAGCTGTTTTTT. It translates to CASSLVASGSPYTGELFF.

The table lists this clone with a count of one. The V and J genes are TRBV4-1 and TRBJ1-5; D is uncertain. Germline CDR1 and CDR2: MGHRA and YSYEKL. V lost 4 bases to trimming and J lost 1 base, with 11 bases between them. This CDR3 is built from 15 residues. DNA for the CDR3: TGCGCCAGCAGCCTTCGGACTGAGAGCAATCAGCCCCAGCATTTT. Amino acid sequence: CASSLRTESNQPQHF.

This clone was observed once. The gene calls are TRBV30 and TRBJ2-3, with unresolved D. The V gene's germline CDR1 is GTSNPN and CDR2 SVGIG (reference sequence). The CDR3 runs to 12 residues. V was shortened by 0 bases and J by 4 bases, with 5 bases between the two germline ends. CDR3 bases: TGTGCCTGGAGTGTACATCCAGATACGCAGTATTTT. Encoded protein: CAWSVHPDTQYF.

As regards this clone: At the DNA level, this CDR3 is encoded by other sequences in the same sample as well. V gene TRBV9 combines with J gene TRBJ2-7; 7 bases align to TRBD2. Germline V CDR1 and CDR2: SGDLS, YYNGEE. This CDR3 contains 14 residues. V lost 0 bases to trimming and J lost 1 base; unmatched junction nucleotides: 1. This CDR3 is CASSVGAGSYEQYF. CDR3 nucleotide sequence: TGTGCCAGCAGCGTAGGAGCGGGATCCTACGAGCAGTACTTC.

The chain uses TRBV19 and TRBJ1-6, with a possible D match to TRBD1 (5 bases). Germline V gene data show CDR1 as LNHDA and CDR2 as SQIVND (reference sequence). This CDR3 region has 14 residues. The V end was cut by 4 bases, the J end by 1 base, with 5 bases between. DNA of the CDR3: TGTGCCAGTAGTACAGGGTCCTATAATTCACCCCTCCACTTT. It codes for CASSTGSYNSPLHF.

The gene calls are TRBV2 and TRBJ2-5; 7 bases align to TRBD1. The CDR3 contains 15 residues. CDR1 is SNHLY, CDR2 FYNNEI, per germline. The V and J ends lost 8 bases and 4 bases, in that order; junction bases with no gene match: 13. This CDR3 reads CASGTLQGLGETQYF. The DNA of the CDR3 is TGTGCCAGCGGCACGTTACAGGGGTTAGGAGAGACCCAGTACTTC. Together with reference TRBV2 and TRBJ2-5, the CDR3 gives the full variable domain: EPEVTQTPSHQVTQMGQEVILRCVPISNHLYFYWYRQILGQKVEFLVSFYNNEISEKSEIFDDQFSVERPDGSNFTLKIRSTKLEDSAMYFCASGTLQGLGETQYFGPGTRLLVL.

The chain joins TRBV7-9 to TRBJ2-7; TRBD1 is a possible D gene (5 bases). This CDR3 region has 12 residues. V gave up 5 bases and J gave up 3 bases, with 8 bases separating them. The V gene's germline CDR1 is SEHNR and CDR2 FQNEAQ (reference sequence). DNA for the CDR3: TGTGCCAGCAGCGCACAGGACTACGAGCAGTACTTC. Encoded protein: CASSAQDYEQYF.